This TCR beta chain was captured in a study of cytomegalovirus exposure and HLA in healthy donors. Across the whole study: The early release's HLA-typed donors yielded roughly 85 million unique TCRs.

Germline CDR1 reads MNHNS; CDR2 reads SASEGT. Trimming took 4 bases from V and 9 from J; bases not matched to a gene: 7. The CDR3 has 13 amino acids. The PCR made use of 60 Vbeta and 13 Jbeta primers. Only in-frame clones appear in the TCRdb table, and some are missing; sequencing was by immunoSEQ multiplex PCR. Here the sample spans about 120,000 clones, 75% to 85% being singletons. The V and J genes are TRBV6-1 and TRBJ1-2, with 8 bases aligning to TRBD1. This TCR derives from a man aged 25-45 years in good health and CMV-seropositive. Material for sequencing was PBMCs. The CDR3 region has the DNA TGTGCCAGCAGTGGGGGACAGGAGAGGAGCTACACCTTC. It yields the protein CASSGGQERSYTF.